The T cell receptor beta chain under discussion was sequenced for a study of blood T cell repertoires in COVID-19. Patients of the Seattle cohort, enrolled during active infection, were followed longitudinally. TCRdb's copy holds only in-frame clones and misses some; the assay was immunoSEQ multiplex PCR. The table lists 270,000 or so clones, roughly 90% of them singletons. This CDR3 has 13 amino acids. The ends were cut back, 8 bases at V and 2 bases at J, with 12 bases in the middle. Sample: peripheral blood. The receptor comes from a young woman with COVID-19, enrolled during active disease. The chain couples TRBV12-3 or TRBV12-4 to TRBJ2-5, with TRBD1 as a possible D gene (6 bases). In DNA, the CDR3 is TGTGCCAGCCAGGACAGCCAACAAGAGACCCAGTACTTC. As protein: CASQDSQQETQYF.